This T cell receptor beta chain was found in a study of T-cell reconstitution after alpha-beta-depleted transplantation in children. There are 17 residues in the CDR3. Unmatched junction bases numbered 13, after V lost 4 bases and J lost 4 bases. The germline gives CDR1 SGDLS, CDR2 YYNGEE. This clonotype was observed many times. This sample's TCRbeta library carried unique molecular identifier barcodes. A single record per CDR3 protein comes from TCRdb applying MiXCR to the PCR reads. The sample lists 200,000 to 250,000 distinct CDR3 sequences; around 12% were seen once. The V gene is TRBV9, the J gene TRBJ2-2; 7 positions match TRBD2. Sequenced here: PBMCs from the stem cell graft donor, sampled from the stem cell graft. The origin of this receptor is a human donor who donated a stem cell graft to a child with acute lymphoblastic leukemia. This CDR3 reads CASSTSWSGGGTGELFF. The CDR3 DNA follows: TGTGCCAGCAGCACCTCTTGGAGTGGCGGGGGCACCGGGGAGCTGTTTTTT.